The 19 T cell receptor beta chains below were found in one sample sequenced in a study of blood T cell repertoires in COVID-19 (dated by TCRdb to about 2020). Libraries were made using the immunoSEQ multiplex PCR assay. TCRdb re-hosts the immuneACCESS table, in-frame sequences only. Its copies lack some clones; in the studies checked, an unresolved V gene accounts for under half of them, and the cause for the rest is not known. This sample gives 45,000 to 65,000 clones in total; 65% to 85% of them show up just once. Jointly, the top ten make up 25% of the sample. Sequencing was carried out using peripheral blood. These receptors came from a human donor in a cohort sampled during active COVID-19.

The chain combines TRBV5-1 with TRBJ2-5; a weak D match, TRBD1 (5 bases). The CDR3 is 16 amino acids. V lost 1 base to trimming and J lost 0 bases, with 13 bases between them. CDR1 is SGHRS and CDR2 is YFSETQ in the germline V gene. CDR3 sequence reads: CASSLSGARDQETQYF. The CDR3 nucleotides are TGCGCCAGCAGCTTGAGTGGCGCCAGGGACCAAGAGACCCAGTACTTC.

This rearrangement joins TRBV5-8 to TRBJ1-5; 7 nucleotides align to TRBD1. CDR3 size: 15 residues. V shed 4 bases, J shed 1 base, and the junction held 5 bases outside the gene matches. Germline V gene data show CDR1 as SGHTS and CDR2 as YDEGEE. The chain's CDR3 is CASSLRGRSNQPQHF. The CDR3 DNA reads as TGTGCCAGCAGCCTGAGGGGGCGAAGCAATCAGCCCCAGCATTTT. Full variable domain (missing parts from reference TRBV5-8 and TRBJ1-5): EAGVTQSPTHLIKTRGQQATLRCSPISGHTSVYWYQQALGLGLQFLLWYDEGEERNRGNFPPRFSGRQFPNYSSELNVNALELEDSALYLCASSLRGRSNQPQHFGDGTRLSIL.

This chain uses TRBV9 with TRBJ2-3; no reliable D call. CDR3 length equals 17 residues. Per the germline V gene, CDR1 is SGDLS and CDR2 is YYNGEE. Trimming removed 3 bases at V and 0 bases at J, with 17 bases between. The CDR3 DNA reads TGTGCCAGCAGCGGTTCTGGTCTGGCGGCCAGCACAGATACGCAGTATTTT. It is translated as CASSGSGLAASTDTQYF.

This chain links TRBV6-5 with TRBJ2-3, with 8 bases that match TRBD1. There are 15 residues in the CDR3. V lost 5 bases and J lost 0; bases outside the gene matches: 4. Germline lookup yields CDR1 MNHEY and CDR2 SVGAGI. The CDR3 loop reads CASSRGQGSTDTQYF. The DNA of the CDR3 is TGTGCCAGCAGTCGAGGACAGGGCAGCACAGATACGCAGTATTTT.

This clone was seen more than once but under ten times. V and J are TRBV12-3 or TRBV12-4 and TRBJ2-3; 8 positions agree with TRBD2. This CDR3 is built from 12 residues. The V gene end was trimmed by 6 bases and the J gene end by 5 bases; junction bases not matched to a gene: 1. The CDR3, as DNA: TGTGCCAGCAGGGCGGGGGGAGATACGCAGTATTTT. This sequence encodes CASRAGGDTQYF.

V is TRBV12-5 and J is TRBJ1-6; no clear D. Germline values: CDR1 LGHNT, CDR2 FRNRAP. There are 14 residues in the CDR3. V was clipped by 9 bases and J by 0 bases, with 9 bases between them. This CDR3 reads CASKSSSYNSPLHF. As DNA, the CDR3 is TGTGCTAGCAAGTCTAGCTCCTATAATTCACCCCTCCACTTT.

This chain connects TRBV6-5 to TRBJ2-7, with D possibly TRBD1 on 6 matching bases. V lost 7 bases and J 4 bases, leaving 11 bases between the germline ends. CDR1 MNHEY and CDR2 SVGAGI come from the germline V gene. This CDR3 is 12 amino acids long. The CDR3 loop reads CASNLGQYEQYF. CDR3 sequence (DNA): TGTGCCAGCAATCTCGGACAGTACGAGCAGTACTTC.

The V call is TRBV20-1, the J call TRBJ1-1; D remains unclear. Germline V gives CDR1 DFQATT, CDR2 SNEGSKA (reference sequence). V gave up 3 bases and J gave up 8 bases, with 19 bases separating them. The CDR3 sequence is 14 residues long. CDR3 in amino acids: CSASAGSFSREAFF. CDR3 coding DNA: TGCAGTGCTAGTGCCGGGAGTTTCTCAAGAGAAGCTTTCTTT.

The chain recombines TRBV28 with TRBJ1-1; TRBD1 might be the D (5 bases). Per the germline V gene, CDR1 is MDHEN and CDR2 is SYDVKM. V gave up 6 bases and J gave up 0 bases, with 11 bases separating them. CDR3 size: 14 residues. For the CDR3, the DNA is TGTGCCAGCAGACCCCGACAGCTGAACACTGAAGCTTTCTTT. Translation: CASRPRQLNTEAFF.

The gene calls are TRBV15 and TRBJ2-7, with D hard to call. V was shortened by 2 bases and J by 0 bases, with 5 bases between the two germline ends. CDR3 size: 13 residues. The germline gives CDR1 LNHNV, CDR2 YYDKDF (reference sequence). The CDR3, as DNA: TGTGCCACCAGCAGAATCATCTCCTACGAGCAGTACTTC. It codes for CATSRIISYEQYF.

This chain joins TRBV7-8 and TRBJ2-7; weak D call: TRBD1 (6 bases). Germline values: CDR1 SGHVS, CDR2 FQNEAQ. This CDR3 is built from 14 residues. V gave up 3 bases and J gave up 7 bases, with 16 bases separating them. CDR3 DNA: TGTGCCAGCAGCTTCCGGGACACGGCTTGGGAGCAGTACTTC. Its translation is CASSFRDTAWEQYF.

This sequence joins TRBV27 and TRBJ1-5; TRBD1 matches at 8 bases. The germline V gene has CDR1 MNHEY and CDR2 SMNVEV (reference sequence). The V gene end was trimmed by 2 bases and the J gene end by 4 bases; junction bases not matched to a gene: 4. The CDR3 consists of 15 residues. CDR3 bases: TGTGCCAGCAGTTTAGGTCGGACAGGGAATCAGCCCCAGCATTTT. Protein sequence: CASSLGRTGNQPQHF.

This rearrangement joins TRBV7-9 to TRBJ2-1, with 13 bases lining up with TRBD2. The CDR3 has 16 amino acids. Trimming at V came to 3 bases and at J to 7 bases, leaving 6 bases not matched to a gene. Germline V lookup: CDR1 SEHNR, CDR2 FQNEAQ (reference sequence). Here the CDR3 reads CASSFVRLAGGNEQFF. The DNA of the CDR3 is TGTGCCAGCAGCTTCGTTAGACTAGCGGGAGGTAATGAGCAGTTCTTC. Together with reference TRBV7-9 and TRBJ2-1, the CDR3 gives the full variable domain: DTGVSQNPRHKITKRGQNVTFRCDPISEHNRLYWYRQTLGQGPEFLTYFQNEAQLEKSRLLSDRFSAERPKGSFSTLEIQRTEQGDSAMYLCASSFVRLAGGNEQFFGPGTRLTVL.

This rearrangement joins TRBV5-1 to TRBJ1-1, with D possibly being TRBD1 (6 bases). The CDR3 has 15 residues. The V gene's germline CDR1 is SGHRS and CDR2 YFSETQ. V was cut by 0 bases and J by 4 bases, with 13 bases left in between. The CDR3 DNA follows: TGCGCCAGCAGCTTGGGGGCGACAGGTGGCACTGAAGCTTTCTTT. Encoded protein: CASSLGATGGTEAFF.

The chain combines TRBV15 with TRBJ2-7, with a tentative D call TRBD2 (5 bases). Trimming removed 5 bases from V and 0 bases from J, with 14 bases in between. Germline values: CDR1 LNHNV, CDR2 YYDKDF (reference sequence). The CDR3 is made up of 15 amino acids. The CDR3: CATSGERLPSYEQYF. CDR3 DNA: TGTGCCACCAGCGGGGAGAGGCTTCCCTCCTACGAGCAGTACTTC.

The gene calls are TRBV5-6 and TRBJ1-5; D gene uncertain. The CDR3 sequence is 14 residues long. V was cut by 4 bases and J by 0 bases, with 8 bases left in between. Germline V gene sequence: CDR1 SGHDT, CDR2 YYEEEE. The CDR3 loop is CASSPRFSNQPQHF. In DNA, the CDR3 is TGTGCCAGCAGCCCCAGGTTTAGCAATCAGCCCCAGCATTTT.

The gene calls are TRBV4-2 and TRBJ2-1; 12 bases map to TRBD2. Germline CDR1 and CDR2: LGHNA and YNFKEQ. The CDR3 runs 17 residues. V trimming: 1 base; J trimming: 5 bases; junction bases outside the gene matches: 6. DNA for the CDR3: TGTGCCAGCAGCCAAGGTACTAGCGGGGGGTGGGACAATGAGCAGTTCTTC. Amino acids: CASSQGTSGGWDNEQFF.

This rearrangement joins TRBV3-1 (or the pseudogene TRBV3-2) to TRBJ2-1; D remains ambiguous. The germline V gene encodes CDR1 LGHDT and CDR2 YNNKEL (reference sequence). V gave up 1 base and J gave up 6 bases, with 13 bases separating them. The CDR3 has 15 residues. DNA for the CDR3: TGTGCCAGCAGCCAAGGGGTTCAGGTTCGCAATGAGCAGTTCTTC. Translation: CASSQGVQVRNEQFF.

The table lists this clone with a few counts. CDR3 protein: CASSIDRDQPQHF. In nucleotides, the CDR3 is TGTGCCAGTAGTATAGATCGGGATCAGCCCCAGCATTTT. The chain links TRBV19 to TRBJ1-5; the D is unclear. CDR1 and CDR2 (germline): LNHDA, SQIVND (reference sequence). The CDR3 contains 13 residues. V lost 0 bases, J lost 5 bases, and 5 bases lay in between.